These 10 T cell receptor beta chains were all obtained from the same sample, sequenced in a study of OX40 agonist ivuxolimab in advanced cancers. The assay was immunoSEQ multiplex PCR, and TCRdb's table has in-frame clones only and misses some. This table holds roughly 58,000 clones, around 85% found once. The sequenced sample was CD4+ or CD8+ T cells sorted from blood, obtained in a trial of the OX40 agonist ivuxolimab. The receptor source for this set is an adult with an advanced solid tumor such as melanoma, head and neck, liver or kidney cancer.

For the CDR3, the DNA is TGTGCCAGCAGCTCCGGGACCTTCTCCTACGAGCAGTACTTC. Amino acids: CASSSGTFSYEQYF. The chain combines TRBV28 with TRBJ2-7; the D call may be TRBD1 or TRBD2 (5 bases each). V gave up 6 bases and J gave up 0 bases, with 12 bases separating them. From germline, CDR1 is MDHEN and CDR2 SYDVKM. CDR3 length: 14 amino acids.

The J gene is TRBJ1-5, the V gene TRBV6-1, with 12 bases aligning to TRBD1. Trimming at V came to 3 bases and at J to 2 bases, leaving 11 bases not matched to a gene. The CDR3 is made up of 19 amino acids. Germline loops: CDR1 MNHNS, CDR2 SASEGT. Here the CDR3 DNA reads TGTGCCAGCAGTGACCCCGGGACAGGGGGCGTAGGTGGCAATCAGCCCCAGCATTTT. Its protein product is CASSDPGTGGVGGNQPQHF.

In regard to this clone: The sample holds other DNA sequences that translate to the same CDR3. This rearrangement joins TRBV5-6 to TRBJ2-3; D not resolved. This CDR3 contains 15 residues. Germline V lookup: CDR1 SGHDT, CDR2 YYEEEE. The V gene lost 4 bases and the J gene lost 3 bases, with 15 bases spanning the gap. CDR3 DNA: TGTGCCAGCAGCCTGGACGGTTTTAGTACAGATACGCAGTATTTT. Translating gives CASSLDGFSTDTQYF.

The chain employs TRBV28 and TRBJ1-4, with TRBD1 as a possible D gene (6 bases). The CDR3 runs to 16 residues. CDR1 is MDHEN and CDR2 is SYDVKM in the germline V gene. V gave up 5 bases and J gave up 5 bases, with 18 bases separating them. DNA for the CDR3: TGTGCCAGCAGTATCTTGGGGGGGGCTGCAAATGAAAAACTGTTTTTT. Its protein product is CASSILGGAANEKLFF.

V and J are TRBV5-1 and TRBJ2-7; D uncertain. Germline CDR1 reads SGHRS; CDR2 reads YFSETQ. V was shortened by 0 bases and J by 6 bases, with 13 bases between the two germline ends. The CDR3 covers 14 residues. CDR3 in amino acids: CASSLVRTLGEQYF. The CDR3 nucleotides read TGCGCCAGCAGCTTGGTCAGGACCCTCGGCGAGCAGTACTTC. Full variable domain (remainder filled in from reference TRBV5-1 and TRBJ2-7): KAGVTQTPRYLIKTRGQQVTLSCSPISGHRSVSWYQQTPGQGLQFLFEYFSETQRNKGNFPGRFSGRQFSNSRSEMNVSTLELGDSALYLCASSLVRTLGEQYFGPGTRLTVT.

The CDR3: CAISVGESEAFF. As DNA, the CDR3 is TGTGCCATCAGTGTGGGAGAATCTGAAGCTTTCTTT. The gene calls are TRBV10-3 and TRBJ1-1; no clear D. Germline CDR1 ENHRY, CDR2 SYGVKD. This CDR3 region has 12 residues. Between the trimmed V and J ends, which lost 4 bases and 6 bases, there was a span of 9 bases.

This chain joins TRBV7-6 and TRBJ2-2; TRBD2 agrees at 12 bases. Germline CDR1 SGHVS, CDR2 FNYEAQ. V shed 1 base and J 7 bases; nucleotides not matched to a gene: 4. The CDR3 is made up of 16 amino acids. The CDR3 reads CASSLGTSGAGGELFF. The DNA for the CDR3 is TGTGCCAGCAGCTTAGGGACTAGCGGGGCTGGCGGGGAGCTGTTTTTT.

The CDR3 sequence is CASSLSGRGDWWWLFYTF. In DNA, the CDR3 is TGTGCCAGCAGCCTAAGCGGGAGAGGGGATTGGTGGTGGTTATTCTACACCTTC. The chain carries TRBV5-6 and TRBJ1-2; tentatively, D is TRBD1 (5 bases). V was clipped by 4 bases and J by 10 bases, with 32 bases between them. CDR1 is SGHDT and CDR2 is YYEEEE in the germline V gene. The CDR3 length is 18 residues.

The chain is built from TRBV14 and TRBJ1-3; D unresolved. Per germline, CDR1 SGHDN and CDR2 FVKESK. Trimming took 4 bases from V and 1 from J, leaving 8 bases between them. This CDR3 has 14 residues. The CDR3 spells CASSRVFSGNTIYF. As DNA, the CDR3 is TGTGCCAGCAGCCGAGTCTTTTCTGGAAACACCATATATTTT. The complete variable domain, with remaining parts taken from reference TRBV14 and TRBJ1-3, reads EAGVTQFPSHSVIEKGQTVTLRCDPISGHDNLYWYRRVMGKEIKFLLHFVKESKQDESGMPNNRFLAERTGGTYSTLKVQPAELEDSGVYFCASSRVFSGNTIYFGEGSWLTVV.

For the CDR3, the DNA is TGTGCCAGCAGGGCACTGATCACTGAAGCTTTCTTT. Translating it yields CASRALITEAFF. V usage is TRBV2 and J usage is TRBJ1-1; D gene unclear. V was trimmed by 6 bases and J by 4 bases, leaving 9 bases between them. CDR3 length: 12 amino acids. Germline lookup yields CDR1 SNHLY and CDR2 FYNNEI.